A single sample gave rise to the 4 T cell receptor beta chains below, sequenced in a study of T cell responses to AZD1222 COVID-19 vaccine. The table came from immunoSEQ multiplex PCR; TCRdb's copy has only in-frame clones and leaves some out. Found here are roughly 150,000 clones, 88% of them singletons; the top ten hold about 3.4%. Sample: peripheral blood, taken 28 days after the second AZD1222 dose. The receptors were sampled from an adult who received the AZD1222 COVID-19 vaccine.

The gene calls are TRBV3-1 (or the pseudogene TRBV3-2) and TRBJ2-7; 12 positions agree with TRBD2. Trimming at V came to 2 bases and at J to 6 bases, leaving 8 bases not matched to a gene. The CDR3 runs to 16 residues. Germline assignment: CDR1 LGHDT and CDR2 YNNKEL (reference sequence). CDR3 loop: CASSQSTSGRRGEQYF. The CDR3 DNA is TGTGCCAGCAGCCAATCGACTAGCGGGAGAAGAGGCGAGCAGTACTTC.

This chain joins TRBV5-1 and TRBJ2-4; no clear D gene. CDR1 and CDR2 from the germline V gene are SGHRS and YFSETQ. V was shortened by 0 bases and J by 2 bases, with 9 bases between the two germline ends. The CDR3 is made up of 15 amino acids. The chain's CDR3 is CASSLDSLTKNIQYF. The CDR3 DNA sequence: TGCGCCAGCAGCTTGGACAGCTTGACCAAAAACATTCAGTACTTC. The whole variable domain, filled in from reference TRBV5-1 and TRBJ2-4, reads KAGVTQTPRYLIKTRGQQVTLSCSPISGHRSVSWYQQTPGQGLQFLFEYFSETQRNKGNFPGRFSGRQFSNSRSEMNVSTLELGDSALYLCASSLDSLTKNIQYFGAGTRLSVL.

The J gene is TRBJ2-5, the V gene TRBV4-2; D tentatively reads TRBD1 or TRBD2 (6 bases each). There are 15 residues in the CDR3. Trimming stripped 0 bases from V and 4 bases from J, with 12 bases between. The germline V gene encodes CDR1 LGHNA and CDR2 YNFKEQ. CDR3 nucleotides: TGTGCCAGCAGCCAAGATCTAGAGGGGGGAGAGACCCAGTACTTC. Its protein is CASSQDLEGGETQYF.

This clone was seen a few times. V usage is TRBV4-2 and J usage is TRBJ1-2; D gene uncertain. V lost 0 bases and J lost 0, with 20 bases in between. This CDR3 has 19 residues. From germline, CDR1 is LGHNA and CDR2 YNFKEQ. The CDR3 sequence is CASSQEGLGSRSANYGYTF. CDR3 DNA sequence: TGTGCCAGCAGCCAAGAGGGGTTGGGCAGCCGCTCCGCTAACTATGGCTACACCTTC.